This TCR beta chain appears in the sequencing data of a study of long-term antiretroviral therapy in people with HIV. Sequencing relied on immunoSEQ assay v3.0, run at survey level. Using immunoSEQ multiplex PCR, the repertoire was profiled, and TCRdb retains in-frame clones only, with some absent. Seen here are 25,000 to 30,000 clones, around 85% observed once, and the top ten hold about 7.7%. This clone was detected a few times. The clonotype originates from a man aged 35 to 55 with HIV. Sequenced material: unsorted PBMCs, taken 3 years after starting antiretroviral therapy.

In DNA, the CDR3 is TGTGCCTCATCTCGACAGAATACTGAAGCTTTCTTT. Protein: CASSRQNTEAFF. The chain has TRBV30 and TRBJ1-1; D might be TRBD1 (5 bases). The CDR3 has 12 amino acids. Germline CDR1 GTSNPN, CDR2 SVGIG (reference sequence). Between the trimmed V and J ends, which lost 7 bases and 5 bases, there was a span of 14 bases.